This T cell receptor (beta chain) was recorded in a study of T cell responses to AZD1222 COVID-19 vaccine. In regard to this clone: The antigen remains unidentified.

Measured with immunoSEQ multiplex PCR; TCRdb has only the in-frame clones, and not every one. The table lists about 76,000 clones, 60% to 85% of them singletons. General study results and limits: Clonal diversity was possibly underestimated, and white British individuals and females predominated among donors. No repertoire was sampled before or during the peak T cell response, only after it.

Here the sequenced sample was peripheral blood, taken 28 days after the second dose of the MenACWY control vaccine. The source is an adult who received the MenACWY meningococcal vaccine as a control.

CDR3 DNA sequence: TGTGCCAGCAGTGAATGGGGGAGGATCGCTGAAGCTTTCTTT. Its protein product is CASSEWGRIAEAFF. The genes are TRBV6-1 and TRBJ1-1; D is perhaps TRBD1 (5 bases). Germline CDR1 and CDR2: MNHNS and SASEGT. The CDR3 loop spans 14 amino acids. V dropped 2 bases and J dropped 6 bases, with 13 bases sitting between them.